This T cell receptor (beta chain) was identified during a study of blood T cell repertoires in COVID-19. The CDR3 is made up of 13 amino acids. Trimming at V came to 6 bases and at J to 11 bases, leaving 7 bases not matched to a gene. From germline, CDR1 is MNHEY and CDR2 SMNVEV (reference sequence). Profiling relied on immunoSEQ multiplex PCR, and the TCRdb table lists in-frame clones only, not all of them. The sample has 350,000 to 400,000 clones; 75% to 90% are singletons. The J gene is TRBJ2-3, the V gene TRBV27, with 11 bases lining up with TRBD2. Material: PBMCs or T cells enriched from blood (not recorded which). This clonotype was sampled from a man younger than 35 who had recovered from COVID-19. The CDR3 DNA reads TGTGCCAGCAGGCAGACCGGGACTAGCGGGCAGTATTTT. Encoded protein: CASRQTGTSGQYF.